What follows is one T cell receptor (beta chain) and its context. These data come from a study of control samples from healthy donors and cancer patients. V shed 5 bases and J 7 bases; nucleotides not matched to a gene: 8. The CDR3 length is 15 residues. Looked up from germline, CDR1 is LNHNV and CDR2 is YYDKDF (reference sequence). Generated by immunoSEQ multiplex PCR, the TCRdb table keeps only in-frame clones and is missing some. The repertoire holds 100,000 to 150,000 clones, 75% to 95% seen once, with 2% to 2.5% in the top ten. V is TRBV15 and J is TRBJ2-1; TRBD1 agrees at 10 bases. The sequencing sample was made of blood. The source is a man in his late teens or twenties in good health. DNA for the CDR3: TGTGCCACCAGCGCCAGGACAGGGGGAGGTAATGAGCAGTTCTTC. Translating it yields CATSARTGGGNEQFF.